What follows are 19 T cell receptor beta chains derived from one specimen sequenced in a study of OX40 agonist ivuxolimab in advanced cancers. Data came from immunoSEQ multiplex PCR; TCRdb stores just in-frame clones and leaves some out. The sample yields about 26,000 clones, roughly 77% seen once. Sample: CD4+ or CD8+ T cells sorted from blood, taken in a trial of the OX40 agonist ivuxolimab. The receptors here all came from an adult with an advanced solid tumor such as melanoma, head and neck, liver or kidney cancer.

CDR3 amino acids: CASSLSNCRPLKTYYEQYF. In nucleotides, the CDR3 is TGTGCCAGCAGCTTATCGAATTGTAGGCCCCTTAAGACCTACTACGAGCAGTACTTC. The chain joins TRBV7-6 to TRBJ2-7; no clear D gene. CDR1 is SGHVS, CDR2 FNYEAQ, per germline. The CDR3 runs 19 residues. Deletions cut 2 bases from V and 3 bases from J, with 26 bases between.

The V gene is TRBV11-2, the J gene TRBJ2-3; D may be TRBD1 (6 bases). CDR1 is SGHAT, CDR2 FQNNGV, per germline. The ends were cut back, 2 bases at V and 3 bases at J, with 15 bases in the middle. The CDR3 loop spans 16 amino acids. The CDR3 DNA follows: TGTGCCAGCAGCTTATTTGGCAGGGGTATTACAGATACGCAGTATTTT. This encodes CASSLFGRGITDTQYF. Variable domain in full (rest from reference TRBV11-2 and TRBJ2-3): EAGVAQSPRYKIIEKRQSVAFWCNPISGHATLYWYQQILGQGPKLLIQFQNNGVVDDSQLPKDRFSAERLKGVDSTLKIQPAKLEDSAVYLCASSLFGRGITDTQYFGPGTRLTVL.

The gene calls are TRBV7-9 and TRBJ2-3; TRBD2 aligns across 10 bases. Germline values: CDR1 SEHNR, CDR2 FQNEAQ (reference sequence). This CDR3 comprises 15 residues. The junction had 2 bases not matched to a gene; V was cut back by 3 bases and J by 2 bases. This CDR3 reads CASSLGTSDTDTQYF. The CDR3 nucleotides are TGTGCCAGCAGCTTGGGGACTAGCGACACAGATACGCAGTATTTT.

This clone was detected once. V gene TRBV5-5 combines with J gene TRBJ2-1, with no clear D. V was shortened by 0 bases and J by 2 bases, with 9 bases between the two germline ends. CDR1 and CDR2 (germline): SGHKS, YYEKEE (reference sequence). The CDR3 spans 15 residues. The CDR3 DNA follows: TGTGCCAGCAGCTTGGAACGGAAAACCTACAATGAGCAGTTCTTC. This gives the protein CASSLERKTYNEQFF.

The rearrangement links TRBV28 to TRBJ2-7, with 8 positions matching TRBD2. The junction had 8 bases not matched to a gene; V was cut back by 2 bases and J by 2 bases. In germline, CDR1 is MDHEN, CDR2 SYDVKM. The CDR3 runs 16 residues. CDR3 sequence reads: CASSLEAGVTTYEQYF. CDR3 nucleotide sequence: TGTGCCAGCAGTTTAGAAGCGGGAGTTACCACCTACGAGCAGTACTTC.

This sequence joins TRBV7-9 and TRBJ2-1; D gene unclear. Germline V gene lookup returns CDR1 SEHNR and CDR2 FQNEAQ (reference sequence). Trimming shortened V by 10 bases and J by 7 bases, and 11 bases separated the two germline ends. This CDR3 is built from 11 residues. CDR3 loop: CAIKDGNEQFF. The DNA of the CDR3 is TGTGCCATTAAAGACGGGAATGAGCAGTTCTTC. Complete variable domain (other parts from reference TRBV7-9 and TRBJ2-1): DTGVSQNPRHKITKRGQNVTFRCDPISEHNRLYWYRQTLGQGPEFLTYFQNEAQLEKSRLLSDRFSAERPKGSFSTLEIQRTEQGDSAMYLCAIKDGNEQFFGPGTRLTVL.

The chain carries TRBV6-5 and TRBJ2-1; a possible D gene is TRBD1 (5 bases). Trimming pared 2 bases from V and 7 bases from J, leaving 9 bases between. Germline V lookup: CDR1 MNHEY, CDR2 SVGAGI. The CDR3 has 13 amino acids. The CDR3 here is CASSYPRDNEQFF. CDR3 sequence (DNA): TGTGCCAGCAGTTACCCCAGGGATAATGAGCAGTTCTTC.

This clone counts as medium-sized. This chain joins TRBV25-1 and TRBJ2-1, with D possibly being TRBD1 (5 bases). CDR1 and CDR2 (germline): MGHDK, SYGVNS. V was pared by 5 bases and J by 8 bases, with 19 bases between. The CDR3 extends over 15 amino acids. The CDR3: CASSKGSGWSDEQFF. CDR3 nucleotides: TGTGCCAGCAGTAAAGGCTCAGGGTGGAGTGATGAGCAGTTCTTC.

This CDR3 is CASSVSPGTYEQYF. DNA for the CDR3: TGTGCCAGCAGCGTATCCCCGGGTACATACGAGCAGTACTTC. This chain joins TRBV9 and TRBJ2-7; unclear D gene. Germline CDR1 SGDLS, CDR2 YYNGEE. V dropped 1 base and J dropped 4 bases, with 12 bases sitting between them. There are 14 residues in the CDR3.

V and J are TRBV7-6 and TRBJ2-5; TRBD1 matches 7 bases. This CDR3 contains 17 residues. Trimming took 1 base from V and 2 from J; bases not matched to a gene: 10. The germline V gene has CDR1 SGHVS and CDR2 FNYEAQ. The CDR3 bases are TGTGCCAGCAGCTTAGGAATGGGACAGATTATGCAAGAGACCCAGTACTTC. Translated: CASSLGMGQIMQETQYF.

The rearrangement uses TRBV7-8 and TRBJ2-7; 8 nucleotides line up with TRBD1. The germline V gene encodes CDR1 SGHVS and CDR2 FQNEAQ. J was trimmed by 3 bases and V by 4 bases; bases with no gene match: 2. The CDR3 is made up of 13 amino acids. The CDR3 DNA follows: TGTGCCAGCAGCTCGGGACAGGTCTACGAGCAGTACTTC. Its translation is CASSSGQVYEQYF. Supplemented by reference TRBV7-8 and TRBJ2-7, the full variable domain reads GAGVSQSPRYKVAKRGQDVALRCDPISGHVSLFWYQQALGQGPEFLTYFQNEAQLDKSGLPSDRFFAERPEGSVSTLKIQRTQQEDSAVYLCASSSGQVYEQYFGPGTRLTVT.

This rearrangement joins TRBV5-6 to TRBJ2-1; TRBD1 matches 8 bases. Germline loops: CDR1 SGHDT, CDR2 YYEEEE. The V segment lost 9 bases and the J segment 6 bases; nucleotides outside the gene matches: 11. CDR3 length equals 14 residues. In DNA, the CDR3 is TGTGCCACGACCCAGGGGGCTGCCTTCAATGAGCAGTTCTTC. Protein product: CATTQGAAFNEQFF.

V is TRBV5-5 and J is TRBJ1-5; D is unresolved. CDR1 is SGHKS, CDR2 YYEKEE, per germline (reference sequence). Trimming took off 4 bases at V and 4 bases at J, with 15 bases between the two ends. The length of the CDR3 is 15 residues. CDR3 residues: CASSPSQASNQPQHF. The CDR3 region has the DNA TGTGCCAGCAGCCCCAGTCAGGCTTCTAATCAGCCCCAGCATTTT.

The CDR3, as DNA: TGTGCCAGCAGCGACCGGGACAGGTTCACCGAGCAGTACTTC. Residues: CASSDRDRFTEQYF. The genes are TRBV6-1 and TRBJ2-7, with TRBD1 matching over 8 bases. The junction had 10 bases not matched to a gene; V was cut back by 6 bases and J by 6 bases. This CDR3 comprises 14 residues. Germline V CDR1 and CDR2: MNHNS, SASEGT.

V and J are TRBV5-6 and TRBJ1-1; 12 bases are a match to TRBD1. This CDR3 has 17 amino acids. V was clipped by 4 bases and J by 3 bases; unmatched bases: 10. Germline V gene data show CDR1 as SGHDT and CDR2 as YYEEEE. The CDR3 loop is CASSGGTGGIADTEAFF. DNA for the CDR3: TGTGCCAGCAGCGGTGGGACAGGGGGCATCGCGGACACTGAAGCTTTCTTT.

The J gene is TRBJ2-1, the V gene TRBV7-8, with 8 nucleotides matching TRBD1. The germline V gene encodes CDR1 SGHVS and CDR2 FQNEAQ. The V segment lost 5 bases and the J segment 7 bases; nucleotides outside the gene matches: 7. The CDR3 sequence is 14 residues long. Here the CDR3 DNA reads TGTGCCAGCAGCCCTCCCCGGGACAGGAATGAGCAGTTCTTC. Protein sequence: CASSPPRDRNEQFF.

The chain uses TRBV18 and TRBJ1-2; TRBD1 aligns across 10 bases. The germline CDR1 and CDR2 sequences are KGHSH and LQKENI. CDR3 size: 16 residues. Trimming at V came to 5 bases and at J to 4 bases, leaving 10 bases not matched to a gene. Here the CDR3 reads CASSLPDRGSGYGYTF. The CDR3 DNA follows: TGTGCCAGCTCATTACCGGACAGGGGGTCGGGCTATGGCTACACCTTC.

The chain links TRBV9 to TRBJ2-7, with D possibly matching TRBD2 (6 bases). The CDR3 has 15 residues. Deletions cut 0 bases from V and 0 bases from J, with 10 bases between. Germline assignment: CDR1 SGDLS and CDR2 YYNGEE. The CDR3 region has the DNA TGTGCCAGCAGCGTAGGGCCTAGCGACTCCTACGAGCAGTACTTC. Translation: CASSVGPSDSYEQYF.

The chain is built from TRBV6-1 and TRBJ2-1; perhaps TRBD1 as D (7 bases). V was shortened by 4 bases and J by 12 bases, with 25 bases between the two germline ends. This CDR3 comprises 16 residues. Germline assignment: CDR1 MNHNS and CDR2 SASEGT. In nucleotides, the CDR3 is TGTGCCAGCAGTGGGGCGGGATCGGGAAACAGGGGTTGGCAGTTCTTC. Translating gives CASSGAGSGNRGWQFF.